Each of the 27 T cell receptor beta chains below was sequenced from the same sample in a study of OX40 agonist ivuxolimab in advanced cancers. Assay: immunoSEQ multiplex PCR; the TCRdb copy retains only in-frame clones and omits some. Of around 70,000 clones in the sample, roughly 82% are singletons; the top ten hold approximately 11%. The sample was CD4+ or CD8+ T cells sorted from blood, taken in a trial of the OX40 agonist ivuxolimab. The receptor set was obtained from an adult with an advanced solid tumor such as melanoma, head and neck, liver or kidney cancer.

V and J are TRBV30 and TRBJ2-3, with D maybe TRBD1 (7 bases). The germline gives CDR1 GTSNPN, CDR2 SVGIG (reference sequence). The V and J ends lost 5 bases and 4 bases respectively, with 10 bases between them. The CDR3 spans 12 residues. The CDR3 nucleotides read TGTGCCTGGTCCAGGGGGGCAGATACGCAGTATTTT. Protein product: CAWSRGADTQYF.

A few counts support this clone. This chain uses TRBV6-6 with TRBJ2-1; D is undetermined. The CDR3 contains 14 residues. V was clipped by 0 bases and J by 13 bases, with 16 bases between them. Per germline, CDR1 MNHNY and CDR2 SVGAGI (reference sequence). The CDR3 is CASSYSSSSFLQFF. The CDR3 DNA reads TGTGCCAGCAGTTACTCGAGTAGTTCCTTCCTTCAGTTCTTC.

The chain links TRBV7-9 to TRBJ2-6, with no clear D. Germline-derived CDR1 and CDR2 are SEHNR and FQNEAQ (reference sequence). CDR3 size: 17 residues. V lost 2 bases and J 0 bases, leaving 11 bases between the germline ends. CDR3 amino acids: CASSLQDGVSGANVLTF. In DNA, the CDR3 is TGTGCCAGCAGCTTACAGGACGGCGTCTCTGGGGCCAACGTCCTGACTTTC.

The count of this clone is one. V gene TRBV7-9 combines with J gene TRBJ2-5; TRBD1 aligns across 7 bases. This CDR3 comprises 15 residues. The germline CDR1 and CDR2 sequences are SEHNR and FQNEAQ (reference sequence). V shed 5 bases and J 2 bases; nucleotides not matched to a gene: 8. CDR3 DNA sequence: TGTGCCAGCAGCCCTAGACAGGGCAGGCAAGAGACCCAGTACTTC. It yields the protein CASSPRQGRQETQYF.

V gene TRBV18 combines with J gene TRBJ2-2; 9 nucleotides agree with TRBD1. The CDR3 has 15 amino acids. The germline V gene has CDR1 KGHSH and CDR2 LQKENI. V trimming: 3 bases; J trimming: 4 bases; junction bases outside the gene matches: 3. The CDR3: CASSPGQGPTGELFF. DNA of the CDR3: TGTGCCAGCTCACCGGGACAGGGCCCCACCGGGGAGCTGTTTTTT.

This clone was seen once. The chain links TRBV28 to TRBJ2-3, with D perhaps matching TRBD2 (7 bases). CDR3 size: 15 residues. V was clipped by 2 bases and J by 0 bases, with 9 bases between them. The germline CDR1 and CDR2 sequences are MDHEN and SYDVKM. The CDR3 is CASSLAGASTDTQYF. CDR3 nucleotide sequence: TGTGCCAGCAGTTTAGCGGGGGCTAGCACAGATACGCAGTATTTT.

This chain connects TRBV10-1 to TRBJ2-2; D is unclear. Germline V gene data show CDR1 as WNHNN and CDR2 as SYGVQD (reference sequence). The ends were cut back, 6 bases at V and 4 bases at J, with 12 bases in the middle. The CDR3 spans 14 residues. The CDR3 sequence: CASRVSMGTGELFF. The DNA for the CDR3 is TGCGCCAGCAGAGTGAGCATGGGCACCGGGGAGCTGTTTTTT.

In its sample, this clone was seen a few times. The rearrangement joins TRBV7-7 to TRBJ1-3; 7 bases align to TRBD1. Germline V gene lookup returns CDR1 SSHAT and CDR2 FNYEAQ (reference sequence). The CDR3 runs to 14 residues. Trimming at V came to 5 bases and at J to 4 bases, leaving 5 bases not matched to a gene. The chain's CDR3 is CASSPTGSGNTIYF. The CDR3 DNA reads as TGTGCCAGCAGCCCGACAGGGTCCGGAAACACCATATATTTT.

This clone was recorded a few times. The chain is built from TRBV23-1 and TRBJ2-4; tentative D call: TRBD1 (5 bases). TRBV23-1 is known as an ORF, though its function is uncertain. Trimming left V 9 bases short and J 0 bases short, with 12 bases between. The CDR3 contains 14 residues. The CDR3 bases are TGCGCCAGGAAGACAGCCCTAGCCAAAAACATTCAGTACTTC. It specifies CARKTALAKNIQYF.

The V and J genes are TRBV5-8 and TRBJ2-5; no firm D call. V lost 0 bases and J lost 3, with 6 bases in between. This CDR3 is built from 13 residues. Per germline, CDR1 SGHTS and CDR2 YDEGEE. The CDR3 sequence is CASSLGWEETQYF. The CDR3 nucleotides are TGTGCCAGCAGCTTGGGATGGGAAGAGACCCAGTACTTC.

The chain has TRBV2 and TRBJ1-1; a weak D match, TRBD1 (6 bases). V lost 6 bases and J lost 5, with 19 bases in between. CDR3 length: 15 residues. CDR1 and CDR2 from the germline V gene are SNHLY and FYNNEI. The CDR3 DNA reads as TGTGCCAGCAGCCCCGGACGGGGGGCTGGAACTGAAGCTTTCTTT. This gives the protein CASSPGRGAGTEAFF.

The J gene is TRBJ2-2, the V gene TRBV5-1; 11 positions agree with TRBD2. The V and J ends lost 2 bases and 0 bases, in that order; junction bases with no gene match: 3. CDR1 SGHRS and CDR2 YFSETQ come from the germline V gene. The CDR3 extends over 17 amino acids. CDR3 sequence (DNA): TGCGCCAGCAGCTTTGGACTAGCGGGCACGAACACCGGGGAGCTGTTTTTT. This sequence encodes CASSFGLAGTNTGELFF.

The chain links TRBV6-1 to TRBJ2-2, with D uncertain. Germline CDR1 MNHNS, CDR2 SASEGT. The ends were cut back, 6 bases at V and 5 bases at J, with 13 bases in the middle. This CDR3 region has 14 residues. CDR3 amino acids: CASRGIAGTGELFF. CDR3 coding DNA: TGTGCCAGCAGGGGTATAGCCGGGACCGGGGAGCTGTTTTTT.

This CDR3 is CASSYYQGAGGELFF. CDR3 coding DNA: TGCGCCAGCAGTTACTACCAGGGGGCTGGCGGGGAGCTGTTTTTT. The chain uses TRBV5-1 and TRBJ2-2, with 8 bases lining up with TRBD1. CDR3 length equals 15 residues. Germline CDR1 and CDR2: SGHRS and YFSETQ. V trimming: 5 bases; J trimming: 7 bases; junction bases outside the gene matches: 10.

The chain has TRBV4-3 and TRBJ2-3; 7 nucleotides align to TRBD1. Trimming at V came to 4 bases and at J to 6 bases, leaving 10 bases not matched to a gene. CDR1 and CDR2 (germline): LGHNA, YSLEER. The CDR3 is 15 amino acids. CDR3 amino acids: CASSPTGALGDTQYF. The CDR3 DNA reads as TGCGCCAGCAGCCCCACAGGGGCCCTCGGGGATACGCAGTATTTT.

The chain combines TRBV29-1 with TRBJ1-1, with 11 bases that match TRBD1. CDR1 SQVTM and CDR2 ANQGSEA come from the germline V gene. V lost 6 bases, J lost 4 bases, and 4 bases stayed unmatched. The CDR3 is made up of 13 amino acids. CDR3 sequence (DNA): TGCAGCGTGACCGGGACAGGGGGCACTGAAGCTTTCTTT. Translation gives CSVTGTGGTEAFF.

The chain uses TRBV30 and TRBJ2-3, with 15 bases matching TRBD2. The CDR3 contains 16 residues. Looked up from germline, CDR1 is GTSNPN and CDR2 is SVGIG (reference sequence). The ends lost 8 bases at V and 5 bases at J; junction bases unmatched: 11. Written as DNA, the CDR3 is TGTGCCCCCCATCCGGGACTAGCGGGGGGACGAGATACGCAGTATTTT. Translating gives CAPHPGLAGGRDTQYF.

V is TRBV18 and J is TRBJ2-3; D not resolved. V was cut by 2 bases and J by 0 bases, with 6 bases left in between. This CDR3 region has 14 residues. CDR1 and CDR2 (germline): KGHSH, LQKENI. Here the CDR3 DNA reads TGTGCCAGCTCACCAGGGCTCAGCACAGATACGCAGTATTTT. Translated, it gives CASSPGLSTDTQYF.

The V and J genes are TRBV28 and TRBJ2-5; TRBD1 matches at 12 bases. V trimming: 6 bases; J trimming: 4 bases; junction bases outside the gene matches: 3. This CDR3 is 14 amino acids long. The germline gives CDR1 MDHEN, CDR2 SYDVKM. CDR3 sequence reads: CASRRDRGPETQYF. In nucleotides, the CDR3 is TGTGCCAGCAGGCGGGACAGGGGGCCAGAGACCCAGTACTTC.

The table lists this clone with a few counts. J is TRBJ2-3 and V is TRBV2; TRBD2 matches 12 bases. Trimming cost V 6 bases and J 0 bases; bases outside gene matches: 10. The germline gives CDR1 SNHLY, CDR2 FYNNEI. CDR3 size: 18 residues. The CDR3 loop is CASSGTSGGRSSTDTQYF. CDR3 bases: TGTGCCAGCAGCGGAACTAGCGGGGGGCGCTCTAGCACAGATACGCAGTATTTT.

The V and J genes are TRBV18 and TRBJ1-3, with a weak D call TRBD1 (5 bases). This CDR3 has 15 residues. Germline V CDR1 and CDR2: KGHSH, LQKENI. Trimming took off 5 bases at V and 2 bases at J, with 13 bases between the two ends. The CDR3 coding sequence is TGTGCCAGCTCATGGTCCGGAGGGGCTGGAAACACCATATATTTT. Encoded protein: CASSWSGGAGNTIYF. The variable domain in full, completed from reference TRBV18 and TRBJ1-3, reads NAGVMQNPRHLVRRRGQEARLRCSPMKGHSHVYWYRQLPEEGLKFMVYLQKENIIDESGMPKERFSAEFPKEGPSILRIQQVVRGDSAAYFCASSWSGGAGNTIYFGEGSWLTVV.

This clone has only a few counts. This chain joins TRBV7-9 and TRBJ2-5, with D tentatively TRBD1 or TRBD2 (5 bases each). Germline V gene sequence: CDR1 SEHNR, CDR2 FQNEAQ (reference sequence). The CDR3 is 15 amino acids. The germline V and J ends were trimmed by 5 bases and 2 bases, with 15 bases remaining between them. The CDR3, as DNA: TGTGCCAGCAGCAAGAGCCGGGACGGACAAGAGACCCAGTACTTC. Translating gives CASSKSRDGQETQYF.

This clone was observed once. CDR3 in amino acids: CASSASYLSTDTQYF. DNA of the CDR3: TGTGCCAGCAGCGCAAGTTACCTCAGCACAGATACGCAGTATTTT. This chain connects TRBV7-2 to TRBJ2-3; D is uncertain. Germline assignment: CDR1 SGHTA and CDR2 FQGNSA. With 5 bases removed from V and 0 bases from J, the gap between germline ends came to 12 bases. The CDR3 is 15 amino acids.

In nucleotides, the CDR3 is TGTGCCAGCAGCGGGATGGACTACGAGCAGTACTTC. Translation gives CASSGMDYEQYF. The V call is TRBV7-2, the J call TRBJ2-7; D gene uncertain. The CDR3 spans 12 residues. CDR1 and CDR2 (germline): SGHTA, FQGNSA. V lost 5 bases and J lost 3, with 8 bases in between.

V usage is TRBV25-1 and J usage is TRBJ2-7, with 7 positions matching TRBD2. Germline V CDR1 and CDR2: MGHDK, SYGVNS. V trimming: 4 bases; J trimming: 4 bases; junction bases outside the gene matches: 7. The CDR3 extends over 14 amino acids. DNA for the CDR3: TGTGCCAGCAGTGTGGGGGGACTACTGTACGAGCAGTACTTC. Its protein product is CASSVGGLLYEQYF.

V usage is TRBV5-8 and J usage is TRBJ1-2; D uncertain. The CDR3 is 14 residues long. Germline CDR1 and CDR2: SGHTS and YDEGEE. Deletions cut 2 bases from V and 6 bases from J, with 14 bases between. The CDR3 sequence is CASSFMRRDNGYTF. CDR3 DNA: TGTGCCAGCAGCTTTATGCGAAGGGATAATGGCTACACCTTC.

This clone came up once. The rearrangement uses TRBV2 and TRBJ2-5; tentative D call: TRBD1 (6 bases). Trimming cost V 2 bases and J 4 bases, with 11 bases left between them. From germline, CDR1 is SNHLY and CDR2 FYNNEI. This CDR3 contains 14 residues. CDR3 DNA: TGTGCCAGCAGTGAATCTACAGGGCGAGAGACCCAGTACTTC. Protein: CASSESTGRETQYF.